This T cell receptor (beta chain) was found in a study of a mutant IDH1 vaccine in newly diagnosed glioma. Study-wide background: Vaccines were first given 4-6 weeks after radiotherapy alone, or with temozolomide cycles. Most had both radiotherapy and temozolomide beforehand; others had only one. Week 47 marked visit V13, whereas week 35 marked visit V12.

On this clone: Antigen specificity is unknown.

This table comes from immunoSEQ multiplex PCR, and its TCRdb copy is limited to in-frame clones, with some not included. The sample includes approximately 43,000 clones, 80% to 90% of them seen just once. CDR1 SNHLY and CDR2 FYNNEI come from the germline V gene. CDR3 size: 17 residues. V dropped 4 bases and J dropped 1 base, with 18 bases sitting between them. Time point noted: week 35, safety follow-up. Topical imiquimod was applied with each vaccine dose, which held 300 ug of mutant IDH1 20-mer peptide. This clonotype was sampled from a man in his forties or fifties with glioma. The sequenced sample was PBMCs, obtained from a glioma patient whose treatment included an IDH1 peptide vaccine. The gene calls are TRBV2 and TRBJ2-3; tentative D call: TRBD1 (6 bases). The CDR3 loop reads CASSALPRGARTDTQYF. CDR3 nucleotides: TGTGCCAGCAGTGCTCTCCCCAGGGGTGCCCGCACAGATACGCAGTATTTT. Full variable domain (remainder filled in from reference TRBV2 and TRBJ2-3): EPEVTQTPSHQVTQMGQEVILRCVPISNHLYFYWYRQILGQKVEFLVSFYNNEISEKSEIFDDQFSVERPDGSNFTLKIRSTKLEDSAMYFCASSALPRGARTDTQYFGPGTRLTVL.